This entry features one T cell receptor (beta chain) sequence. Random hexamers were used to reverse transcribe about 0.45 to 1 ug of RNA. TCRdb passed the immunoSEQ multiplex PCR reads through MiXCR, listing each CDR3 protein once. This table holds about 80,000 distinct CDR3 sequences, 94% found once. This sample is part of a study of CD8 T cells in Susac syndrome. Trimming cost V 4 bases and J 7 bases, with 10 bases left between them. CDR1 is SQVTM, CDR2 ANQGSEA, per germline. This CDR3 spans 12 amino acids. The chain recombines TRBV29-1 with TRBJ2-2; the D call may be TRBD1 or TRBD2 (5 bases each). The sequencing sample was made of CD8+ T cells from PBMCs. This clonotype originated in a human donor in good health. The CDR3 DNA sequence: TGCAGCGTTGTAGGGGACGACGGGGAGCTGTTTTTT. Its translation is CSVVGDDGELFF.